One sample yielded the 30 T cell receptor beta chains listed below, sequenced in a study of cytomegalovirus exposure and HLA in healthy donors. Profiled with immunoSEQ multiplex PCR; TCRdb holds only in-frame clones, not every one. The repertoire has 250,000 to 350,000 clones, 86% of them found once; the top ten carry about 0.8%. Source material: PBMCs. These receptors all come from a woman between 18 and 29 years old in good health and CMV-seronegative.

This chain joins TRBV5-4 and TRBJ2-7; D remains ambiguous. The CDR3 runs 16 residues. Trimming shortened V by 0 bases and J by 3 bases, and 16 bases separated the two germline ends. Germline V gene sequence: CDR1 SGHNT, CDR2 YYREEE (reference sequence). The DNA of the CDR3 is TGTGCCAGCAGCTTGGTAGTAGGTCAGCGAAACTACGAGCAGTACTTC. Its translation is CASSLVVGQRNYEQYF.

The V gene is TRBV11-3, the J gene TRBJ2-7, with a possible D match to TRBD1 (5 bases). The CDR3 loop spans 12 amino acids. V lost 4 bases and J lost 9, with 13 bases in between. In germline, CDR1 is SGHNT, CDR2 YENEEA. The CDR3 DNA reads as TGTGCCAGCAGCTCCGGATCAGGGCTGCAGTACTTC. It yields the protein CASSSGSGLQYF.

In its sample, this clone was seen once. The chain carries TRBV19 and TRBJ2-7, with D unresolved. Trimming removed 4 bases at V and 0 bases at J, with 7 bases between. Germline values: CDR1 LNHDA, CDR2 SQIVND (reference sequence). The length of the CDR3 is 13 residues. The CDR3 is CASSKTGSYEQYF. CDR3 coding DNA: TGTGCCAGTAGTAAGACTGGCTCCTACGAGCAGTACTTC.

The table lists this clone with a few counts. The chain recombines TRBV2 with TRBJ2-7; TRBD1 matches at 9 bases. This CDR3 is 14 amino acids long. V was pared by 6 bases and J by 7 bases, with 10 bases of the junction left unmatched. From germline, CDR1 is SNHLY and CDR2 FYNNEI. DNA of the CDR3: TGTGCCAGCAGCTCAGGGGGACAGGGCTTAGAGCAGTACTTC. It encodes CASSSGGQGLEQYF.

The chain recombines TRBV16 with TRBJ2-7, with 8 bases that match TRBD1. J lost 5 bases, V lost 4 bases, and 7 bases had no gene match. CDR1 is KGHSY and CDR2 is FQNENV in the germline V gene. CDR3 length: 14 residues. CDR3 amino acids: CASSLSDRDHEQYF. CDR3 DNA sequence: TGTGCCAGCAGCCTCTCGGACAGGGACCACGAGCAGTACTTC.

DNA for the CDR3: TGCAGCGCTAGCTGGGATGAGAACACTGAAGCTTTCTTT. This gives the protein CSASWDENTEAFF. V is TRBV29-1 and J is TRBJ1-1, with D hard to call. The CDR3 contains 13 residues. The germline CDR1 and CDR2 sequences are SQVTM and ANQGSEA. The V and J ends lost 7 bases and 1 base respectively, with 13 bases between them.

CDR3 nucleotides: TGTGCCAGCAGTGAAAGAGTGGGGACAGGACAACGGGGTGGCTACACCTTC. This sequence encodes CASSERVGTGQRGGYTF. The V and J genes are TRBV6-1 and TRBJ1-2, with 8 bases lining up with TRBD1. CDR3 length equals 17 residues. Germline V CDR1 and CDR2: MNHNS, SASEGT. V dropped 2 bases and J dropped 7; count of bases not matched to a gene: 15.

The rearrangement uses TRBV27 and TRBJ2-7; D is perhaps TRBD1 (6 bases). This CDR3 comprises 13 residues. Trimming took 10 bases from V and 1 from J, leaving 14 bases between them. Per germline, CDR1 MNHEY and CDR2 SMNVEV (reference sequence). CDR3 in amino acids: CATAKTGSYEQYF. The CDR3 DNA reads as TGTGCCACCGCCAAGACAGGATCCTACGAGCAGTACTTC.

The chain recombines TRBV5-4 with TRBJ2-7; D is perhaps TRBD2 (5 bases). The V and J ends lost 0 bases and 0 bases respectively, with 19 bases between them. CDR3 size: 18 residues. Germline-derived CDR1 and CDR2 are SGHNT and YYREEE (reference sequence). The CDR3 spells CASSLAMSRYSVSYEQYF. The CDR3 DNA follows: TGTGCCAGCAGCTTGGCCATGTCTCGGTATAGCGTCTCCTACGAGCAGTACTTC.

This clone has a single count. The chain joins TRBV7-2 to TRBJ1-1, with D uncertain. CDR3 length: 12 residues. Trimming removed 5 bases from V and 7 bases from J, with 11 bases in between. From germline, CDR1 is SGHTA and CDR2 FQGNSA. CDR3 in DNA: TGTGCCAGCAGCCATCCCCCCGGTGAAGCTTTCTTT. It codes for CASSHPPGEAFF.

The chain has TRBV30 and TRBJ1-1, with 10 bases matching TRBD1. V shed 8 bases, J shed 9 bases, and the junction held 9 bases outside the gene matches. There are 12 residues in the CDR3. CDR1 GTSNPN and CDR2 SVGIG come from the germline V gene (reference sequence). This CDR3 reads CAAGQGEPQAFF. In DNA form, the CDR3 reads TGTGCCGCTGGACAGGGGGAACCACAAGCTTTCTTT. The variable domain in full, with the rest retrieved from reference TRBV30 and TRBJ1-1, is SQTIHQWPATLVQPVGSPLSLECTVEGTSNPNLYWYRQAAGRGLQLLFYSVGIGQISSEVPQNLSASRPQDRQFILSSKKLLLSDSGFYLCAAGQGEPQAFFGQGTRLTVV.

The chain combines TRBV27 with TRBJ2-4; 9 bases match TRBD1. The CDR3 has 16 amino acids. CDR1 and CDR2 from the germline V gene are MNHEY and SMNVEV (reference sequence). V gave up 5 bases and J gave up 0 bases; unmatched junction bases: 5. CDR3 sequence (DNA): TGTGCCAGCAGTCCGGGACAGGGCAGAGCCAAAAACATTCAGTACTTC. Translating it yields CASSPGQGRAKNIQYF.

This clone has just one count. CDR3 DNA sequence: TGTGCCAGCAGCTTAGAAGGGGGCTTGTACGAGCAGTACTTC. As protein: CASSLEGGLYEQYF. The genes are TRBV7-2 and TRBJ2-7; 7 bases align to TRBD1. The CDR3 has 14 residues. Germline V gene lookup returns CDR1 SGHTA and CDR2 FQGNSA. The V and J ends lost 1 base and 4 bases, in that order; junction bases with no gene match: 4.

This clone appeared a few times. CDR3 in DNA: TGTGCCACCAGCAGCCTTTGGTCAGGGGGCTTCGATCCCCAGCATTTT. Amino acids: CATSSLWSGGFDPQHF. This chain joins TRBV15 and TRBJ1-5; 8 bases map to TRBD1. The CDR3 consists of 16 residues. From germline, CDR1 is LNHNV and CDR2 YYDKDF (reference sequence). Germline trimming cut 3 bases from V and 10 bases from J; bases unmatched to any gene: 14.

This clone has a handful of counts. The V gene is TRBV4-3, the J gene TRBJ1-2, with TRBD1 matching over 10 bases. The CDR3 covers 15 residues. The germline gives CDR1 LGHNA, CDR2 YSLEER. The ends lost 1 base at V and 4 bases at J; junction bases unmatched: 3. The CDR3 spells CASSQGTGGGYGYTF. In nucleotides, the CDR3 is TGCGCCAGCAGCCAAGGGACAGGGGGGGGCTATGGCTACACCTTC.

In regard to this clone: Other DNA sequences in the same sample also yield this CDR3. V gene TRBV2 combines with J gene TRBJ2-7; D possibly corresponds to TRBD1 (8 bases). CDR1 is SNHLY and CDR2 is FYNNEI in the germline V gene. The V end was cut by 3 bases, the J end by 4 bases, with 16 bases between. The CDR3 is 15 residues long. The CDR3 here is CASSEGGTGAYEQYF. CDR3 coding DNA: TGTGCCAGCAGTGAGGGGGGGACAGGCGCATACGAGCAGTACTTC.

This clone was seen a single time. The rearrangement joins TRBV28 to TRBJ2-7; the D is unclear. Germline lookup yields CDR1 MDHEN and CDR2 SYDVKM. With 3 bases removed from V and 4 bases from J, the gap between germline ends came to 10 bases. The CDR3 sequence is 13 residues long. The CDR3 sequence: CASSFGTGYEQYF. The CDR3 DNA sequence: TGTGCCAGCAGTTTTGGTACTGGTTACGAGCAGTACTTC. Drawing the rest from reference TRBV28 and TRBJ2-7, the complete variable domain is DVKVTQSSRYLVKRTGEKVFLECVQDMDHENMFWYRQDPGLGLRLIYFSYDVKMKEKGDIPEGYSVSREKKERFSLILESASTNQTSMYLCASSFGTGYEQYFGPGTRLTVT.

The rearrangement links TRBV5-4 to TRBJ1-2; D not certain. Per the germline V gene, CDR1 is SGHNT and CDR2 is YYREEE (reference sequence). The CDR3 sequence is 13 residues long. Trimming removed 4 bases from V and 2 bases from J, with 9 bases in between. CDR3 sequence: CASSQDGNYGYTF. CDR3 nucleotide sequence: TGTGCCAGCAGCCAAGACGGGAACTATGGCTACACCTTC. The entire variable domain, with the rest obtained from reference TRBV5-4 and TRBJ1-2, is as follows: ETGVTQSPTHLIKTRGQQVTLRCSSQSGHNTVSWYQQALGQGPQFIFQYYREEENGRGNFPPRFSGLQFPNYSSELNVNALELDDSALYLCASSQDGNYGYTFGSGTRLTVV.

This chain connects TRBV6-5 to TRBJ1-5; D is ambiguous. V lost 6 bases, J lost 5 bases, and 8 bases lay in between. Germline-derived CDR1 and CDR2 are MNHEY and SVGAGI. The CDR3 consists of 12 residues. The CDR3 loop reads CASRLGDQPQHF. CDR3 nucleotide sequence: TGTGCCAGCAGGCTGGGAGATCAGCCCCAGCATTTT.

The CDR3, as DNA: TGTGCCAGTAGTACTTGGACTAGCGGGAGGAATTACGAGCAGTACTTC. This translates into CASSTWTSGRNYEQYF. The chain links TRBV19 to TRBJ2-7; 14 nucleotides agree with TRBD2. The CDR3 has 16 amino acids. V was pared by 4 bases and J by 4 bases, with 6 bases of the junction left unmatched. From germline, CDR1 is LNHDA and CDR2 SQIVND (reference sequence).

The CDR3 DNA reads as TGTGCCAGCAGTTCCGTGGCGGGAGCGCCCTACGAGCAGTACTTC. Translation gives CASSSVAGAPYEQYF. The chain employs TRBV27 and TRBJ2-7; TRBD2 matches 7 bases. The CDR3 totals 15 residues. The germline V gene encodes CDR1 MNHEY and CDR2 SMNVEV (reference sequence). J lost 2 bases, V lost 4 bases, and 8 bases had no gene match.

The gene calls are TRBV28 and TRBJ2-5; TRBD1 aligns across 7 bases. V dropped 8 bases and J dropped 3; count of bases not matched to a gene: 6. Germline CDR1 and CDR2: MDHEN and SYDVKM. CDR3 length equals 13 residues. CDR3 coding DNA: TGTGCCAGCGGTACCGGGACAGAAGAGACCCAGTACTTC. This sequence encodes CASGTGTEETQYF.

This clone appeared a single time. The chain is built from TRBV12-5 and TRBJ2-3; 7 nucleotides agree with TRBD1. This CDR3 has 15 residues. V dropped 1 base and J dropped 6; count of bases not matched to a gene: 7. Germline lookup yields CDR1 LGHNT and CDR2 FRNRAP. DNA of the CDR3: TGTGCTAGTGGTTTGGAAGGGGGCCGAGGGGATACGCAGTATTTT. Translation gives CASGLEGGRGDTQYF.

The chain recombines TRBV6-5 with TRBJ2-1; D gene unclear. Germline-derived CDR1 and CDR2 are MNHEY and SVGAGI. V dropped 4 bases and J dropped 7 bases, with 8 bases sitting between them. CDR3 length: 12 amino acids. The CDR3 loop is CASSSLQNEQFF. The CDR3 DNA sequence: TGTGCCAGCAGTTCCCTTCAGAATGAGCAGTTCTTC.

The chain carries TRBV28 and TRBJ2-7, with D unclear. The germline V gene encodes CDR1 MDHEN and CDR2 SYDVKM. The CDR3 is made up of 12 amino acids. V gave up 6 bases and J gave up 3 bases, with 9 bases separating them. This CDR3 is CASSAVSYEQYF. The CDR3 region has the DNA TGTGCCAGCAGCGCGGTTAGCTACGAGCAGTACTTC.

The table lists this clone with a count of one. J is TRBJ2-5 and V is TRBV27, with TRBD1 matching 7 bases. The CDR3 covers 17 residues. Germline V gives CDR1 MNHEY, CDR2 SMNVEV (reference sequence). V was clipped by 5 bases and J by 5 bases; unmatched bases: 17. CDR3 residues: CASSPGTAPGFRETQYF. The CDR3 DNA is TGTGCCAGCAGTCCCGGGACAGCCCCTGGCTTTAGGGAGACCCAGTACTTC.

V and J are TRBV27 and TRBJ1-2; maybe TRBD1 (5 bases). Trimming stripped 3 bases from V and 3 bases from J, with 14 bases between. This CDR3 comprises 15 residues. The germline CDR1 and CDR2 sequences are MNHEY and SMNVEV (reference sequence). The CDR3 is CASSFGADLDYGYTF. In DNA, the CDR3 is TGTGCCAGCAGTTTTGGGGCAGATCTTGACTATGGCTACACCTTC.

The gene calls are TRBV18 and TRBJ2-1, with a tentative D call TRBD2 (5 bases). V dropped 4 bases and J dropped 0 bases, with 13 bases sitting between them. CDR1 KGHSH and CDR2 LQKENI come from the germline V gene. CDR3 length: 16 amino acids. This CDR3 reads CASSLQNAGSYNEQFF. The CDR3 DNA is TGTGCCAGCTCACTTCAGAATGCGGGCTCCTACAATGAGCAGTTCTTC.

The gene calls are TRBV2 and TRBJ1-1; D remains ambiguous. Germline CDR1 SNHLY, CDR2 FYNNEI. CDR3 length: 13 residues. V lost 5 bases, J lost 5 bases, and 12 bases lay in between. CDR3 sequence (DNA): TGTGCCAGCAGTATCCATGGGGAGACTGAAGCTTTCTTT. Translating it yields CASSIHGETEAFF.

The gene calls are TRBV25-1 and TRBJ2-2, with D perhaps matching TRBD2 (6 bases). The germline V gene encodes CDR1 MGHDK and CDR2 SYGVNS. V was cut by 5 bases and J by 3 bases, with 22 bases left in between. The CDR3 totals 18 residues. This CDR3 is CASSWGVRREADTGELFF. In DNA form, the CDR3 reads TGTGCCAGCAGTTGGGGAGTCCGGCGGGAAGCGGACACCGGGGAGCTGTTTTTT.